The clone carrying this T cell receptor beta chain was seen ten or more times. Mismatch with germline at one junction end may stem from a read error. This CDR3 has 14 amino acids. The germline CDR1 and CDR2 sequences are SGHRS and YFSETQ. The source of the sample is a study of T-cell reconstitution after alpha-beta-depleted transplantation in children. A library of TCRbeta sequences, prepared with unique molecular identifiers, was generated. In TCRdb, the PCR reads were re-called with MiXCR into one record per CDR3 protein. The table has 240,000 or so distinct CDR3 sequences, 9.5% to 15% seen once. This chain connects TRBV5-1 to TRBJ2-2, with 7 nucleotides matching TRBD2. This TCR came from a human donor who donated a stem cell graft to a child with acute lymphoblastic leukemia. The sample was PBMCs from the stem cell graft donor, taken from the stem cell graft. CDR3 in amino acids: CASSLDSGAGQLFF. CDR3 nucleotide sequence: TGCGCCAGCAGCTTGGACAGCGGGGCCGGGCAGCTGTTTTTT.